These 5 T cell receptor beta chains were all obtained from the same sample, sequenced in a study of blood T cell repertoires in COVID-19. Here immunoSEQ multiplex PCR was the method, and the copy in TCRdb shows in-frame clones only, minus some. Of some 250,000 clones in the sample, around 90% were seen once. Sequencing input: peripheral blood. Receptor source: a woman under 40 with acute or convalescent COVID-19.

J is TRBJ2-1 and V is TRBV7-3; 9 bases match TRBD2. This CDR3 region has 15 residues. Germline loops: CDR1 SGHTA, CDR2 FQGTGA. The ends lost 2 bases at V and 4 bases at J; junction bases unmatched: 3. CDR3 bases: TGTGCCAGCAGCTTAGTCAGCGGGGGGTACAATGAGCAGTTCTTC. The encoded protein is CASSLVSGGYNEQFF.

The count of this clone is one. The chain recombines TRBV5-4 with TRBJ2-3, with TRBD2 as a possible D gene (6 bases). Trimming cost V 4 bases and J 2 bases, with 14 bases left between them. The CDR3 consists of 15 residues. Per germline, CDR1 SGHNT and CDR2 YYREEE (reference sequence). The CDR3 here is CASSLVSGNTDTQYF. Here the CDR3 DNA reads TGTGCCAGCAGCCTAGTTAGCGGAAACACAGATACGCAGTATTTT.

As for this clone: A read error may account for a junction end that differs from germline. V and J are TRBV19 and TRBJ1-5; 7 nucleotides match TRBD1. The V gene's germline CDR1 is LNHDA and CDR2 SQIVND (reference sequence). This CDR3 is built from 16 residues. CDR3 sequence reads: CASCTPGTASNLPQHF. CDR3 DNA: TGTGCCAGTTGCACCCCCGGGACAGCCTCAAATCTGCCCCAGCATTTT.

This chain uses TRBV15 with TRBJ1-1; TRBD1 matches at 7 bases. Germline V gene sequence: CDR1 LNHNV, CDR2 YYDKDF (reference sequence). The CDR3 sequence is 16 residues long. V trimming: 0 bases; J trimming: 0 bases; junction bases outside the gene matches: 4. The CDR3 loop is CATSRDVDRMNTEAFF. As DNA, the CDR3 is TGTGCCACCAGCAGAGATGTGGACAGGATGAACACTGAAGCTTTCTTT.

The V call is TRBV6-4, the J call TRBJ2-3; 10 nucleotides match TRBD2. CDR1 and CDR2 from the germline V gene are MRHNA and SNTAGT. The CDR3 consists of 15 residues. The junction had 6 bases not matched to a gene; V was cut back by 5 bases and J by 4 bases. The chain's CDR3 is CASSFLAGESDTQYF. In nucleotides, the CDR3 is TGTGCCAGCAGTTTCCTAGCGGGAGAGTCAGATACGCAGTATTTT.